These 9 T cell receptor beta chains originate from one sample sequenced in a study of cytomegalovirus exposure and HLA in healthy donors. PCR used 60 Vbeta primers and 13 Jbeta primers. TCRdb keeps only in-frame clones here, not all; method: immunoSEQ multiplex PCR. The repertoire consists of 150,000 to 200,000 clones, with about three quarters occurring once and the leading ten covering about an eighth. Sample: PBMCs. All receptors come from a man aged 50-60 years in good health and CMV-seropositive.

The gene calls are TRBV4-3 and TRBJ2-7; D is possibly TRBD1 (6 bases). Trimming shortened V by 4 bases and J by 4 bases, and 17 bases separated the two germline ends. This CDR3 is 15 amino acids long. Germline V gives CDR1 LGHNA, CDR2 YSLEER. The CDR3 here is CASSPSQGRGYEQYF. CDR3 bases: TGCGCCAGCAGCCCGAGTCAGGGGCGAGGGTACGAGCAGTACTTC.

The genes are TRBV7-8 and TRBJ1-2; the D gene is possibly TRBD1 (6 bases). Trimming removed 3 bases from V and 2 bases from J, with 16 bases in between. The CDR3 is made up of 16 amino acids. Germline V CDR1 and CDR2: SGHVS, FQNEAQ. Written as DNA, the CDR3 is TGTGCCAGCAGCTTCGGACAGAGTGGTGGAAACTATGGCTACACCTTC. Protein: CASSFGQSGGNYGYTF. The full variable domain, its missing parts supplied by reference TRBV7-8 and TRBJ1-2, is GAGVSQSPRYKVAKRGQDVALRCDPISGHVSLFWYQQALGQGPEFLTYFQNEAQLDKSGLPSDRFFAERPEGSVSTLKIQRTQQEDSAVYLCASSFGQSGGNYGYTFGSGTRLTVV.

This chain connects TRBV5-1 to TRBJ1-1; the D is unclear. V was trimmed by 4 bases and J by 0 bases, leaving 16 bases between them. Looked up from germline, CDR1 is SGHRS and CDR2 is YFSETQ. The CDR3 runs 16 residues. CDR3 sequence: CASSPHLQDMNTEAFF. The CDR3 DNA reads TGCGCCAGCAGCCCTCACCTTCAAGACATGAACACTGAAGCTTTCTTT.

The chain couples TRBV7-9 to TRBJ1-2; perhaps TRBD1 as D (6 bases). Trimming stripped 5 bases from V and 4 bases from J, with 11 bases between. The CDR3 sequence is 13 residues long. The germline CDR1 and CDR2 sequences are SEHNR and FQNEAQ (reference sequence). CDR3 loop: CASSQQGIYGYTF. CDR3 DNA: TGTGCCAGCAGCCAACAGGGTATCTATGGCTACACCTTC.

The chain combines TRBV28 with TRBJ1-3, with a tentative D call TRBD1 (5 bases). Germline V gene data show CDR1 as MDHEN and CDR2 as SYDVKM. CDR3 size: 15 residues. V was pared by 2 bases and J by 4 bases, with 12 bases between. The CDR3 loop is CASSLEGAPGNTIYF. For the CDR3, the DNA is TGTGCCAGCAGTTTAGAAGGGGCCCCCGGAAACACCATATATTTT.

This clone was recorded once. One junction end does not reproduce the germline sequence, and a read error may be involved. This sequence joins TRBV5-6 and TRBJ1-2; TRBD1 matches at 9 bases. Germline V gives CDR1 SGHDT, CDR2 YYEEEE. The CDR3 covers 15 residues. As DNA, the CDR3 is TGTGCCAGCACCTTGTACGGGACAGGGTACGATGGCTACACCTTC. It translates to CASTLYGTGYDGYTF.

The V gene is TRBV11-3, the J gene TRBJ2-6; D may be TRBD2 (7 bases). Germline CDR1 SGHNT, CDR2 YENEEA. The CDR3 totals 15 residues. V was cut by 5 bases and J by 1 base, with 9 bases left in between. The CDR3 reads CASSGGASGANVLTF. In nucleotides, the CDR3 is TGTGCCAGCAGCGGGGGGGCTTCTGGGGCCAACGTCCTGACTTTC. The full variable domain, rest sourced from reference TRBV11-3 and TRBJ2-6, is EAGVVQSPRYKIIEKKQPVAFWCNPISGHNTLYWYLQNLGQGPELLIRYENEEAVDDSQLPKDRFSAERLKGVDSTLKIQPAELGDSAVYLCASSGGASGANVLTFGAGSRLTVL.

The V and J genes are TRBV4-3 and TRBJ1-1, with unresolved D. The CDR3 has 13 residues. V lost 5 bases and J 6 bases, leaving 13 bases between the germline ends. From germline, CDR1 is LGHNA and CDR2 YSLEER. CDR3 in amino acids: CASSTPEAAEAFF. For the CDR3, the DNA is TGCGCCAGCAGCACCCCTGAGGCAGCTGAAGCTTTCTTT.

This chain's CDR3 is CASSPNGNSNQPQHF. The DNA of the CDR3 is TGTGCCAGCTCACCAAACGGTAATAGCAATCAGCCCCAGCATTTT. This rearrangement joins TRBV18 to TRBJ1-5; D not certain. Germline CDR1 is KGHSH and CDR2 is LQKENI. CDR3 length equals 15 residues. The germline V and J ends were trimmed by 2 bases and 0 bases, with 8 bases remaining between them.